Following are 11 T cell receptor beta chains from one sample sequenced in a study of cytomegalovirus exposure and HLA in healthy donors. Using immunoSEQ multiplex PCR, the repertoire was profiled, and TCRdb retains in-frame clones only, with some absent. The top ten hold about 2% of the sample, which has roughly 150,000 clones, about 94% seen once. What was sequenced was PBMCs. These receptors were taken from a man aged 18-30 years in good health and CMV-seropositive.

In DNA, the CDR3 is TGTGCCAGCTCAAGTCTGACAGATCAGCCCCAGCATTTT. Translating gives CASSSLTDQPQHF. V usage is TRBV18 and J usage is TRBJ1-5, with a possible D match to TRBD1 (5 bases). The CDR3 has 13 amino acids. The V end was cut by 5 bases, the J end by 5 bases, with 10 bases between. In germline, CDR1 is KGHSH, CDR2 LQKENI.

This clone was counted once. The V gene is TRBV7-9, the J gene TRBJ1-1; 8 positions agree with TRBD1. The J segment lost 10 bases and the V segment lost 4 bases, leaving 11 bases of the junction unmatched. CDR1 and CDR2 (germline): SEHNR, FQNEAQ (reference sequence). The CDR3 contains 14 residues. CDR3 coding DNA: TGTGCCAGCAGCTCCCAACCACAGGGGGGACGAGCTTTCTTT. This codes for CASSSQPQGGRAFF.

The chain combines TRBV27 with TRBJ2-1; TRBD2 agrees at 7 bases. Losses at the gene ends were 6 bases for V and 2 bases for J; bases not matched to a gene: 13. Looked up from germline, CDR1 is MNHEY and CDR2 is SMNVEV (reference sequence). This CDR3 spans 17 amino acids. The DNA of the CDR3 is TGTGCCAGCAGCTCAAGCGCTACTAGCGAGACCTACAATGAGCAGTTCTTC. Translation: CASSSSATSETYNEQFF.

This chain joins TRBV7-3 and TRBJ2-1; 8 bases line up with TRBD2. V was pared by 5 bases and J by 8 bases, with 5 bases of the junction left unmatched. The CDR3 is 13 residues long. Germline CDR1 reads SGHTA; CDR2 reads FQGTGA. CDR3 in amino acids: CASSLQREYEQFF. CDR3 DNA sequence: TGTGCCAGCAGCCTCCAGCGGGAGTATGAGCAGTTCTTC.

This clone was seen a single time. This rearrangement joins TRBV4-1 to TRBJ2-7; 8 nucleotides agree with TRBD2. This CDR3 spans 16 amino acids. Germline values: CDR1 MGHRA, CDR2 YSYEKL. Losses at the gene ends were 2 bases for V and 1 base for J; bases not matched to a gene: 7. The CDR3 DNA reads TGCGCCAGCAGCCAATACACTAGCGGATTTTCCTACGAGCAGTACTTC. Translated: CASSQYTSGFSYEQYF.

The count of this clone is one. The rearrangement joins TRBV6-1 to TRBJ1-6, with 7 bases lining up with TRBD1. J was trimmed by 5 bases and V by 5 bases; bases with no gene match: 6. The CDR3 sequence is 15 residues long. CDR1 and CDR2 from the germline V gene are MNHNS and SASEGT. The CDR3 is CASSLEGGHNSPLHF. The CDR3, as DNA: TGTGCCAGCAGTCTTGAAGGGGGCCATAATTCACCCCTCCACTTT.

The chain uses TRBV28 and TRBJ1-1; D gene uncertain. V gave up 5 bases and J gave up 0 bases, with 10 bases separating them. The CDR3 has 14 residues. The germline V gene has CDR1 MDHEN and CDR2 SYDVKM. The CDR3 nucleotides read TGTGCCAGCAGTCCCGAGGGCATGAACACTGAAGCTTTCTTT. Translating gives CASSPEGMNTEAFF.

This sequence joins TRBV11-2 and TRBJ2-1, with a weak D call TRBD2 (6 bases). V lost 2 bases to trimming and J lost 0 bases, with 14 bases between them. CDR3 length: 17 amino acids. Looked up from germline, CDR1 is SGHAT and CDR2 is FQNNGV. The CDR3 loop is CASSLWLATSSYNEQFF. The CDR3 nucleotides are TGTGCCAGCAGCTTATGGCTAGCGACGAGCTCCTACAATGAGCAGTTCTTC. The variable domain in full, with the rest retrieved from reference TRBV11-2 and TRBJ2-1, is EAGVAQSPRYKIIEKRQSVAFWCNPISGHATLYWYQQILGQGPKLLIQFQNNGVVDDSQLPKDRFSAERLKGVDSTLKIQPAKLEDSAVYLCASSLWLATSSYNEQFFGPGTRLTVL.

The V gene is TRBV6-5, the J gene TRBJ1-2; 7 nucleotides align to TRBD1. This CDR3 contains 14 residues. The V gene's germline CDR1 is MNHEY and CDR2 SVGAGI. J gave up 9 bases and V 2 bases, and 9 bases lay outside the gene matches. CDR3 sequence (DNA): TGTGCCAGCAGTTACGAATGTCAGGGGGATTGCTACACCTTC. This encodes CASSYECQGDCYTF.

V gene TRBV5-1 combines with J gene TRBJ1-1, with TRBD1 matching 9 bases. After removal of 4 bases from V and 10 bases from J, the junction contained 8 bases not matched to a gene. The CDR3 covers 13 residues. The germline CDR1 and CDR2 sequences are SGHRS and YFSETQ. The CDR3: CASSPEQGAGAFF. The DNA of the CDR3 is TGCGCCAGCAGCCCTGAACAGGGGGCGGGAGCTTTCTTT.

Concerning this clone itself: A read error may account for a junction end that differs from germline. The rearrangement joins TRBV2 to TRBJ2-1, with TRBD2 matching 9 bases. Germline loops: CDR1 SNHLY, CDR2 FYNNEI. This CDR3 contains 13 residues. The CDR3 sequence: CASGTSSSNEQFF. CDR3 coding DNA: TGTGCCAGCGGGACTAGCTCCTCCAATGAGCAGTTCTTC.